The 2 T cell receptor beta chains in this list originate from one sample, sequenced in a study of cytomegalovirus exposure and HLA in healthy donors. Primers for the PCR totalled 60 Vbeta and 13 Jbeta. The table came from immunoSEQ multiplex PCR; TCRdb's copy has only in-frame clones and leaves some out. The top ten clones hold 4.5% to 5% of a sample with approximately 120,000 clones, just under 75% of them seen once. The source material was PBMCs. The receptor set was obtained from a man in his sixties in good health and CMV-seropositive.

This rearrangement joins TRBV11-2 to TRBJ1-6; a possible D gene is TRBD1 (6 bases). V was cut by 5 bases and J by 10 bases, with 12 bases left in between. Germline lookup yields CDR1 SGHAT and CDR2 FQNNGV. There are 13 residues in the CDR3. The CDR3 sequence: CASSPGGASPLHF. CDR3 coding DNA: TGTGCCAGCAGCCCGGGGGGGGCATCACCCCTCCACTTT.

This clone appeared a few times. The chain recombines TRBV5-6 with TRBJ1-4; possible D gene TRBD1, 5 bases. This CDR3 comprises 14 residues. V lost 1 base, J lost 4 bases, and 8 bases lay in between. From germline, CDR1 is SGHDT and CDR2 YYEEEE. The CDR3 DNA reads TGTGCCAGCAGCTTGAGGGGCATTAATGAAAAACTGTTTTTT. Its translation: CASSLRGINEKLFF.